Listed below are T cell receptor beta chains from one sample, sequenced in a study of response to subunit inactivated influenza vaccine. TCRdb reprocessed the RT-PCR reads with MiXCR, giving one entry per CDR3 protein. The sample lists hundreds of thousands of distinct CDR3 sequences, roughly 10% occurring once. The same sample was also studied in work on T cells expressing NK-cell markers.

The sequencing here drew on PBMCs from blood, taken on the day of vaccination. The receptors derive from a man aged 50-60 years who received an inactivated influenza vaccine. Each CDR3 is given with its conserved first and last residue. D genes are given only for firm matches. Rows give clone size only sometimes, using once, few, many, or a class for an expanded clone.

v_gene,d_gene,abundance,j_gene,CDR3nt,CDR3aa
TRBV5-6,-,-,TRBJ2-2,TGTGCCAGCAGCTTCGGCAGCACGAACACCGGGGAGCTGTTTTTT,CASSFGSTNTGELFF
TRBV24-1,TRBD1,-,TRBJ1-4,TGTGCCACCAGTGATTCCGGGACAGTTAATGAAAAACTGTTTTTT,CATSDSGTVNEKLFF
TRBV5-5,TRBD1,many,TRBJ2-1,TGTGCCAGCAGCTTGTGGGACAGGGGCCATCTTTCCAATGAGCAGTTCTTC,CASSLWDRGHLSNEQFF
TRBV6-5,-,-,TRBJ2-7,TGTGCCAGCAGTTACTCGATCGCGGAGAACTACGAGCAGTACTTC,CASSYSIAENYEQYF
TRBV4-2,TRBD2,many,TRBJ2-3,TGTGCCAGCAGCCAACGACTAGCGGGATTAGCAGATACGCAGTATTTT,CASSQRLAGLADTQYF
TRBV20-1,-,few,TRBJ2-4,TGCAGTGCCCGGCTGGACAAATTAGCCAAAAACATTCAGTACTTC,CSARLDKLAKNIQYF
TRBV4-2,-,-,TRBJ1-1,TGTGCCAGCAGCCAAGATCTTCAGCAGTTTGAAGCTTTCTTT,CASSQDLQQFEAFF
TRBV4-2,-,-,TRBJ1-1,TGTGCCAGCAGTCTAAGGACAGATCACACTGAAGCTTTCTTT,CASSLRTDHTEAFF
TRBV10-3,-,-,TRBJ2-1,TGTGCCATCAGATTTGCGTCCTACAATGAGCAGTTCTTC,CAIRFASYNEQFF
TRBV7-7,-,-,TRBJ2-5,TGTGCCAGCAGCTTAGGGCCAGGGAAAGAGACCCAGTACTTC,CASSLGPGKETQYF
TRBV4-3,TRBD1,-,TRBJ2-7,TGCGCCAGCAGCCATGGGACAGACAGGACCTACGAGCAGTACTTC,CASSHGTDRTYEQYF
TRBV20-1,-,few,TRBJ1-5,TGCAGTGCTAGGCCCGCAGGGAGCGATCAGCCCCAGCATTTT,CSARPAGSDQPQHF
TRBV5-1,-,few,TRBJ2-6,TGCGCCAGCAGCTTAACCGGACTGGGCTGGGCCAACTTCCTGACTTTC,CASSLTGLGWANFLTF
TRBV4-1,TRBD2,few,TRBJ2-5,TGCGCCAGCAGCCAAGATGCCGTCCGGATCGGCCCTAGCGGGATTCAAGAGACCCAGTACTTC,CASSQDAVRIGPSGIQETQYF
TRBV6-1,TRBD1,-,TRBJ1-6,TGTGCCAGCAAAAGGACAGGGGAGGATCCCCTCCACTTT,CASKRTGEDPLHF
TRBV20-1,-,few,TRBJ2-7,TGCAGTGCTAGAGATTATATTACCTACGAGCAGTACTTC,CSARDYITYEQYF
TRBV12-3/TRBV12-4,-,many,TRBJ2-7,TGTGCCAGCAGCCAAGGGAGGGGGCCCTACGAGCAGTACTTC,CASSQGRGPYEQYF
TRBV12-3/TRBV12-4,-,-,TRBJ2-7,TGTGCCAGCAGTTTATATCCAACGGGGGAGCAGTACTTC,CASSLYPTGEQYF
TRBV12-3/TRBV12-4,-,few,TRBJ2-7,TGTGCCAGCAGTTTTTCGGGGGTCTACCACGAGCAGTACTTC,CASSFSGVYHEQYF
TRBV7-8,-,many,TRBJ1-3,TGTGCCAGCAGCCCCAGACTGGGAAACACCATATATTTT,CASSPRLGNTIYF
TRBV28,TRBD1,few,TRBJ1-5,TGTGCCAGCTCTGTGGCAGGGGGTCTCGGACAGCCCCAGCATTTT,CASSVAGGLGQPQHF
TRBV20-1,-,-,TRBJ2-1,TGCAGTTCGGACTCGTGGGCGTACAATGAGCAGTTCTTC,CSSDSWAYNEQFF
TRBV28,TRBD1,many,TRBJ1-1,TGTGCCAGCAGTTTACCCGGACAGGGGGAAAACACTGAAGCTTTCTTT,CASSLPGQGENTEAFF
TRBV7-8,-,-,TRBJ2-1,TGTGCCAGCAGCTGGGGCCCTGACAATGAGCAGTTCTTC,CASSWGPDNEQFF
TRBV12-3/TRBV12-4,-,-,TRBJ1-1,TGTGCCAGCAGCGGACCGAGGGGGGACACTGAAGCTTTCTTT,CASSGPRGDTEAFF